The 3 T cell receptor beta chains listed next were all sequenced from one sample in a study of CD8+CD57+ T cells in acquired aplastic anemia. Genomic DNA was employed as the template in profiling TCR beta VDJ and CDR3. From the reads, TCRdb called clonotypes with MiXCR, one entry per CDR3 protein. The sample comprises some 220,000 distinct CDR3 sequences, around 32% of which are singletons, and 1% to 1.3% rests with the top ten. The specimen sequenced was sorted CD4+, CD8+, or CD8+CD57+ T cells (not recorded which) from PBMCs. Receptor source: a human donor in good health, serving as a control.

The table lists this clonotype with many counts. This chain uses TRBV14 with TRBJ2-5; the D call may be TRBD1 or TRBD2 (5 bases each). V was trimmed by 3 bases and J by 1 base, leaving 15 bases between them. CDR3 length equals 16 residues. The germline V gene encodes CDR1 SGHDN and CDR2 FVKESK. CDR3 coding DNA: TGTGCCAGCAGCCAGCCTCTTGGGGGTAGCCAAGAGACCCAGTACTTC. As protein: CASSQPLGGSQETQYF.

The chain employs TRBV2 and TRBJ1-6; TRBD1 matches 12 bases. Germline-derived CDR1 and CDR2 are SNHLY and FYNNEI. CDR3 length: 14 amino acids. Losses at the gene ends were 11 bases for V and 8 bases for J; bases not matched to a gene: 7. DNA for the CDR3: TGTGCCTCCACAAGGGACAGGGGGCATTCACCCCTCCACTTT. Its protein is CASTRDRGHSPLHF.

The chain is built from TRBV12-3 or TRBV12-4 and TRBJ1-5, with 9 bases that match TRBD1. The CDR3 sequence is 15 residues long. The junction had 10 bases not matched to a gene; V was cut back by 6 bases and J by 7 bases. The CDR3 sequence: CASRGTGTFSQPQHF. CDR3 coding DNA: TGTGCCAGCAGAGGGACAGGGACTTTCAGCCAGCCCCAGCATTTT.